Each of the 17 T cell receptor beta chains below was sequenced from the same sample in a study of OX40 agonist ivuxolimab in advanced cancers. Using immunoSEQ multiplex PCR, the repertoire was profiled, and TCRdb retains in-frame clones only, with some absent. The table includes about 99,000 clones, approximately 95% detected once. The material was CD4+ or CD8+ T cells sorted from blood, obtained in a trial of the OX40 agonist ivuxolimab. Receptors originate from an adult with an advanced solid tumor such as melanoma, head and neck, liver or kidney cancer.

The rearrangement links TRBV2 to TRBJ2-3, with TRBD2 as a possible D gene (5 bases). The CDR3 length is 13 residues. The germline V and J ends were trimmed by 6 bases and 2 bases, with 9 bases remaining between them. Germline CDR1 and CDR2: SNHLY and FYNNEI. CDR3 protein: CASSGVITDTQYF. CDR3 in DNA: TGTGCCAGCAGCGGGGTTATCACAGATACGCAGTATTTT.

The rearrangement links TRBV28 to TRBJ1-2; TRBD1 is a possible D gene (6 bases). CDR1 is MDHEN and CDR2 is SYDVKM in the germline V gene. Trimming pared 1 base from V and 4 bases from J, leaving 10 bases between. The CDR3 totals 14 residues. The CDR3, as DNA: TGTGCCAGCAGTTTATCAGGGGAGAGCTATGGCTACACCTTC. It encodes CASSLSGESYGYTF.

The chain employs TRBV7-9 and TRBJ2-6; D perhaps matches TRBD1 (6 bases). The germline V gene has CDR1 SEHNR and CDR2 FQNEAQ (reference sequence). V was cut by 4 bases and J by 2 bases, with 9 bases left in between. The CDR3 loop spans 15 amino acids. The CDR3 protein is CASSSYRAGANVLTF. CDR3 DNA sequence: TGTGCCAGCAGCTCCTACAGGGCTGGGGCCAACGTCCTGACTTTC.

The CDR3 is CASSFPGTSLYNEQFF. The CDR3 bases are TGTGCCAGCAGCTTCCCTGGGACTAGCTTGTACAATGAGCAGTTCTTC. This chain links TRBV11-2 with TRBJ2-1; 9 bases line up with TRBD2. Trimming at V came to 3 bases and at J to 4 bases, leaving 7 bases not matched to a gene. Per the germline V gene, CDR1 is SGHAT and CDR2 is FQNNGV. The CDR3 is 16 residues long. The full variable domain, rest sourced from reference TRBV11-2 and TRBJ2-1, is EAGVAQSPRYKIIEKRQSVAFWCNPISGHATLYWYQQILGQGPKLLIQFQNNGVVDDSQLPKDRFSAERLKGVDSTLKIQPAKLEDSAVYLCASSFPGTSLYNEQFFGPGTRLTVL.

The CDR3 nucleotides read TGTGCCAGCAGCTTAGTGGCTAGCGGAGGCCTATACAATGAGCAGTTCTTC. It translates to CASSLVASGGLYNEQFF. The J gene is TRBJ2-1, the V gene TRBV11-2, with TRBD2 matching 7 bases. The ends lost 1 base at V and 4 bases at J; junction bases unmatched: 10. Germline CDR1 reads SGHAT; CDR2 reads FQNNGV. The CDR3 consists of 17 residues.

The J gene is TRBJ1-2, the V gene TRBV7-9; maybe TRBD1 (5 bases). With 2 bases removed from V and 3 bases from J, the gap between germline ends came to 13 bases. From germline, CDR1 is SEHNR and CDR2 FQNEAQ (reference sequence). The CDR3 is made up of 15 amino acids. This chain's CDR3 is CASSLSSGHHYGYTF. The CDR3 DNA reads TGTGCCAGCAGCTTATCCTCGGGGCACCACTATGGCTACACCTTC.

The rearrangement links TRBV4-2 to TRBJ2-7, with TRBD2 matching 10 bases. Germline V gene sequence: CDR1 LGHNA, CDR2 YNFKEQ. V gave up 0 bases and J gave up 2 bases; unmatched junction bases: 4. The CDR3 totals 16 residues. The chain's CDR3 is CASSQETSGYTYEQYF. DNA of the CDR3: TGTGCCAGCAGCCAAGAGACTAGCGGGTACACCTACGAGCAGTACTTC.

The CDR3 region is CASSFGSTGARNEQFF. DNA for the CDR3: TGTGCCAGCAGTTTCGGGTCTACGGGAGCCCGCAATGAGCAGTTCTTC. The chain couples TRBV27 to TRBJ2-1, with D possibly being TRBD2 (6 bases). Germline-derived CDR1 and CDR2 are MNHEY and SMNVEV (reference sequence). V lost 3 bases and J lost 6, with 18 bases in between. The CDR3 loop spans 16 amino acids.

About this clone: This same CDR3 is encoded by further DNA sequences in the sample. This chain joins TRBV19 and TRBJ1-1; D is unclear. With 3 bases removed from V and 5 bases from J, the gap between germline ends came to 7 bases. Germline V CDR1 and CDR2: LNHDA, SQIVND (reference sequence). This CDR3 is built from 12 residues. CDR3: CASSIPGTEAFF. The CDR3 DNA reads TGTGCCAGTAGTATTCCGGGGACTGAAGCTTTCTTT.

This chain uses TRBV4-1 with TRBJ1-5; TRBD1 might be the D (5 bases). V lost 2 bases and J 8 bases, leaving 13 bases between the germline ends. The CDR3 sequence is 14 residues long. CDR1 and CDR2 from the germline V gene are MGHRA and YSYEKL. CDR3 in amino acids: CASSQRQTSEPQHF. Here the CDR3 DNA reads TGCGCCAGCAGCCAAAGACAGACGTCTGAGCCCCAGCATTTT.

The chain combines TRBV27 with TRBJ2-1; 8 bases agree with TRBD2. Germline V gives CDR1 MNHEY, CDR2 SMNVEV (reference sequence). J lost 7 bases, V lost 6 bases, and 5 bases had no gene match. The CDR3 extends over 13 amino acids. In DNA form, the CDR3 reads TGTGCCAGCAGGCTAGCGGGCGTGAATGAGCAGTTCTTC. Translation: CASRLAGVNEQFF.

This sequence joins TRBV5-1 and TRBJ2-1; D is unresolved. Germline V gene sequence: CDR1 SGHRS, CDR2 YFSETQ. With 3 bases removed from V and 0 bases from J, the gap between germline ends came to 7 bases. The CDR3 totals 14 residues. The CDR3 DNA sequence: TGCGCCAGCAGCTGGGGAACCTCCTACAATGAGCAGTTCTTC. Translating gives CASSWGTSYNEQFF.

This sequence joins TRBV4-1 and TRBJ2-3; D is undetermined. Trimming cost V 4 bases and J 2 bases, with 13 bases left between them. CDR3 size: 15 residues. Germline loops: CDR1 MGHRA, CDR2 YSYEKL. Here the CDR3 reads CASSPWAGATDTQYF. CDR3 bases: TGCGCCAGCAGCCCGTGGGCAGGCGCCACAGATACGCAGTATTTT.

The sample holds one count of this clone. The genes are TRBV6-5 and TRBJ1-2, with TRBD1 as a possible D gene (6 bases). Trimming shortened V by 4 bases and J by 2 bases, and 8 bases separated the two germline ends. CDR1 and CDR2 from the germline V gene are MNHEY and SVGAGI. CDR3 length equals 13 residues. CDR3 DNA: TGTGCCAGCAGTTCCCAGGGGAACTATGGCTACACCTTC. As protein: CASSSQGNYGYTF.

This sequence joins TRBV19 and TRBJ2-3; D may be TRBD1 (6 bases). Between the trimmed V and J ends, which lost 8 bases and 3 bases, there was a span of 15 bases. The V gene's germline CDR1 is LNHDA and CDR2 SQIVND (reference sequence). CDR3 length: 14 residues. This CDR3 is CASGPGHTTDTQYF. DNA for the CDR3: TGTGCCAGTGGACCGGGACACACGACAGATACGCAGTATTTT. Combining the CDR3 with reference TRBV19 and TRBJ2-3 gives the whole variable domain DGGITQSPKYLFRKEGQNVTLSCEQNLNHDAMYWYRQDPGQGLRLIYYSQIVNDFQKGDIAEGYSVSREKKESFPLTVTSAQKNPTAFYLCASGPGHTTDTQYFGPGTRLTVL.

This sequence joins TRBV30 and TRBJ1-2; 8 bases agree with TRBD1. The V gene's germline CDR1 is GTSNPN and CDR2 SVGIG (reference sequence). The CDR3 sequence is 13 residues long. The V and J ends lost 4 bases and 5 bases, in that order; junction bases with no gene match: 6. The CDR3, as DNA: TGTGCCTGGACCAAGGGACAGGATTATGGCTACACCTTC. This gives the protein CAWTKGQDYGYTF.

This chain uses TRBV19 with TRBJ2-7; 7 positions match TRBD2. Losses at the gene ends were 3 bases for V and 1 base for J; bases not matched to a gene: 6. Germline V CDR1 and CDR2: LNHDA, SQIVND (reference sequence). The CDR3 has 15 residues. The DNA of the CDR3 is TGTGCCAGTAGTATCTCCGGACTAGTATCCTACGAGCAGTACTTC. Residues: CASSISGLVSYEQYF.